This T cell receptor beta chain was recovered during a study of OX40 agonist ivuxolimab in advanced cancers. Study at large: Patients in the trial were receiving intravenous ivuxolimab every 2 weeks, at doses of 0.01 to 10 mg/kg. Broader study findings: Low clonal expansion, among the lowest seen, marked partial responders at 0.1-3.0 mg/kg. At 0.1 to 3.0 mg/kg, clonal expansion of CD4+ and CD8+ blood T cells had occurred by week 6. There were also nonresponders showing low normalized T-cell clonal expansion.

Germline CDR1 reads SEHNR; CDR2 reads FQNEAQ (reference sequence). V dropped 4 bases and J dropped 6; count of bases not matched to a gene: 4. This CDR3 contains 14 residues. A note on this clone: Its antigen is not known.

TCRdb's copy holds only in-frame clones and misses some; the assay was immunoSEQ multiplex PCR. The sample contains approximately 41,000 clones, 70% to 90% of which appear only once. The clonotype comes from an adult with an advanced solid tumor such as melanoma, head and neck, liver or kidney cancer. The starting material was CD4+ or CD8+ T cells sorted from blood, obtained in a trial of the OX40 agonist ivuxolimab. The chain employs TRBV7-9 and TRBJ1-2; TRBD1 matches 11 bases. The CDR3 protein is CASSYGTGGDGYTF. The CDR3 DNA sequence: TGTGCCAGCAGCTATGGGACAGGGGGGGATGGCTACACCTTC.